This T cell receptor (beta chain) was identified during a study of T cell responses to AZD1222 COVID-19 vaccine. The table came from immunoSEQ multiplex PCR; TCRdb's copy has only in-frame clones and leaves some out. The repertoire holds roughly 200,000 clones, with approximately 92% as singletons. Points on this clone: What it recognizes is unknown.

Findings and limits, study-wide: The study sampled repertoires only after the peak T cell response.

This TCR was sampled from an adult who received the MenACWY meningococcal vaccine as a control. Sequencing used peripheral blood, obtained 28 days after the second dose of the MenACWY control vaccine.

The CDR3 spells CASNGGAGVLLLNTEAFF. The CDR3 DNA follows: TGTGCCAGTAACGGAGGGGCAGGGGTTCTACTACTGAACACTGAAGCTTTCTTT. The chain couples TRBV19 to TRBJ1-1, with D possibly matching TRBD1 (6 bases). With 7 bases removed from V and 0 bases from J, the gap between germline ends came to 24 bases. From germline, CDR1 is LNHDA and CDR2 SQIVND (reference sequence). The CDR3 covers 18 residues. Variable domain in full (rest from reference TRBV19 and TRBJ1-1): DGGITQSPKYLFRKEGQNVTLSCEQNLNHDAMYWYRQDPGQGLRLIYYSQIVNDFQKGDIAEGYSVSREKKESFPLTVTSAQKNPTAFYLCASNGGAGVLLLNTEAFFGQGTRLTVV.